Many counts were recorded for the clone carrying this TCR beta chain. Its cognate antigen is unknown. The sample originates from a study of T-cell memory formation after mild COVID-19. Whole-study context: Most TCR clusters belonged to a single donor.

V was cut by 6 bases and J by 1 base, with 9 bases left in between. CDR3 length: 13 residues. Germline V gives CDR1 WSHSY, CDR2 SAAADI. The TCR alpha and TCR beta cDNA libraries, bearing sample barcodes and UMIs, were generated by 5'RACE using constant-segment primers. TCRdb re-analysed the 5' RACE reads in MiXCR, keeping a single row per CDR3 protein. The table shows 150,000 to 200,000 distinct CDR3 sequences, with roughly 18% occurring only once. Study-wide findings and caveats: There was no confirmation that second-wave clones peaking on day 37 were SARS-CoV-2 specific.

The origin of this receptor is a young man who had mild COVID-19 (a few samples of this study predate the infection). Cell type and time point are not known. This chain connects TRBV10-2 to TRBJ1-2, with D possibly TRBD1 on 6 matching bases. Sequencing was carried out using PBMCs or a T cell subset sorted from them (not recorded which). The CDR3 here is CASRGGGNYGYTF. The CDR3, as DNA: TGCGCCAGCAGGGGGGGCGGTAACTATGGCTACACCTTC.